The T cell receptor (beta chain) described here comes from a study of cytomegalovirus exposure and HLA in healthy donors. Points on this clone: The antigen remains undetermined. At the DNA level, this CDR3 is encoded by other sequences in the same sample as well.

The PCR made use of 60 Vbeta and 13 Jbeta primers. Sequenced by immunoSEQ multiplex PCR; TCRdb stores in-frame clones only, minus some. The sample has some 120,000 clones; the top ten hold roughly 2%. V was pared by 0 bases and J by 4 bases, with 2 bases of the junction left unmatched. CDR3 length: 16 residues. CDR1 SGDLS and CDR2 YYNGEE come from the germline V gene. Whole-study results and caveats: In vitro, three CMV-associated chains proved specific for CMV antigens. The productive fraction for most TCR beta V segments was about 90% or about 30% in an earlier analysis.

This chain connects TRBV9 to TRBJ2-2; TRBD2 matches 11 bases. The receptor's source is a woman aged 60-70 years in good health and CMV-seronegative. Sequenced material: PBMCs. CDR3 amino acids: CASSVGTSGPTGELFF. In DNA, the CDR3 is TGTGCCAGCAGCGTAGGGACTAGCGGGCCCACCGGGGAGCTGTTTTTT.